There are a few counts of the clone carrying this TCR beta chain. Antigen specificity is unknown. This CDR3 is 15 amino acids long. Per germline, CDR1 LGHNA and CDR2 YNFKEQ. V was pared by 1 base and J by 7 bases, with 3 bases of the junction left unmatched. Unique molecular identifiers were present on the cDNA, and a universal primer site came from template switching. MiXCR, run by TCRdb on the 5' RACE reads, gives a single entry per CDR3 protein. This table has more than 1.5 million distinct CDR3 sequences, roughly a third appearing once. The data are from a study of identical twins. Overall study results and limits: Out-of-frame alpha sequences common to twins exhibited a surplus of low generation probability. Instead of following the same donors, the conclusions were based on cross-sectional statistical analysis. Excess sharing by twins proved weaker in beta out-of-frame sequences.

The V call is TRBV4-2, the J call TRBJ1-6; 8 bases agree with TRBD1. The sequenced sample was cord blood. This TCR derives from a newborn girl in good health. This chain's CDR3 is CASSQGDRINSPLHF. In DNA, the CDR3 is TGTGCCAGCAGCCAAGGGGACAGGATAAATTCACCCCTCCACTTT.